Listed below are T cell receptor beta chains from one sample, sequenced in a study of T-cell reconstitution after alpha-beta-depleted transplantation in children. TCRdb re-analysed the PCR reads in MiXCR, keeping a single row per CDR3 protein. The table shows hundreds of thousands of distinct CDR3 sequences, with roughly 13% occurring only once. Material: PBMCs, mostly from graft donor cells, obtained 360 days after TCRalphabeta/CD19-depleted stem cell transplant. The receptor source for this set is a male patient aged 10-17 years who had a stem cell transplant for acute myeloid leukemia, so the T cells may come from the graft donor. CDR3s include the opening cysteine and the closing phenylalanine or tryptophan. A D gene is named only where the DNA matches it firmly. Expanded clones get a size class; other rows say once, few or many, or leave the size out.

abundance,j_gene,v_gene,d_gene,CDR3aa,CDR3nt
.,TRBJ2-1,TRBV24-1,TRBD2,CATRAGGRDEQFF,TGTGCCACCAGAGCGGGAGGACGTGATGAGCAGTTCTTC
few,TRBJ2-7,TRBV9,TRBD2,CASSSGTSGSKAGQYF,TGTGCCAGCAGCTCCGGGACTAGCGGTTCTAAGGCAGGGCAGTACTTC
few,TRBJ2-1,TRBV9,TRBD2,CASSVAKSGRGYNEQFF,TGTGCCAGCAGCGTAGCGAAAAGCGGGAGGGGGTACAATGAGCAGTTCTTC
many,TRBJ2-3,TRBV5-1,TRBD1,CASSLLGQSTDTQYF,TGCGCCAGCAGCTTGTTGGGACAGTCCACAGATACGCAGTATTTT
.,TRBJ2-5,TRBV29-1,.,CSPGRTDQETQYF,TGCAGCCCAGGGCGAACAGACCAAGAGACCCAGTACTTC
.,TRBJ2-1,TRBV24-1,TRBD1,CATSDSDPGTAYNEQFF,TGTGCCACCAGTGATTCGGACCCCGGGACAGCTTACAATGAGCAGTTCTTC
.,TRBJ1-6,TRBV28,.,CASGRDINSPLHF,TGTGCCAGCGGGCGGGACATTAATTCACCCCTCCACTTT
few,TRBJ2-7,TRBV7-8,TRBD2,CASSSLAGGTSYEQYF,TGTGCCAGCAGCTCCCTAGCGGGTGGGACCTCCTACGAGCAGTACTTC
many,TRBJ2-7,TRBV29-1,TRBD2,CSVLAGVFGEQYF,TGCAGCGTGCTAGCGGGAGTTTTCGGCGAGCAGTACTTC
few,TRBJ2-3,TRBV11-2,.,CASSLGLSESTDTQYF,TGTGCCAGCAGCTTAGGACTATCGGAGAGCACAGATACGCAGTATTTT
many,TRBJ1-1,TRBV6-5,TRBD1,CASSYTTTGDKAFF,TGTGCCAGCAGTTACACGACGACAGGGGACAAAGCTTTCTTT
.,TRBJ2-3,TRBV6-5,.,CASREADTQYF,TGTGCCAGCAGGGAGGCAGATACGCAGTATTTT
many,TRBJ2-1,TRBV6-2/TRBV6-3,TRBD1,CASSYSPTGNEQFF,TGTGCCAGCAGTTACTCACCGACAGGGAATGAGCAGTTCTTC
.,TRBJ2-6,TRBV7-9,.,CAIERTAGANVLTF,TGTGCCATCGAACGGACCGCCGGGGCCAACGTCCTGACTTTC
.,TRBJ2-5,TRBV6-2/TRBV6-3,.,CASSPYKVVETQYF,TGTGCCAGCAGCCCATACAAGGTGGTGGAGACCCAGTACTTC
many,TRBJ2-7,TRBV5-1,TRBD1,CASSLAGTGTAYEQYF,TGCGCCAGCAGCTTGGCCGGGACAGGGACGGCCTACGAGCAGTACTTC
few,TRBJ2-1,TRBV7-2,.,CASSAQGGGNEQFF,TGTGCCAGCAGCGCACAGGGAGGCGGCAATGAGCAGTTCTTC
few,TRBJ2-1,TRBV5-1,.,CASREGMALRYNEQFF,TGCGCCAGCAGGGAGGGAATGGCGCTCCGATACAATGAGCAGTTCTTC
.,TRBJ2-7,TRBV12-3/TRBV12-4,.,CASSLVSLSHYEQYF,TGTGCCAGCAGTTTAGTCTCCCTATCCCACTACGAGCAGTACTTC
.,TRBJ2-7,TRBV4-3,TRBD2,CASSRDLAGEPREQYF,TGCGCCAGCAGCCGAGACCTAGCGGGCGAACCTAGGGAGCAGTACTTC
few,TRBJ2-1,TRBV11-3,.,CASSQPIGEQFF,TGTGCCAGCAGCCAGCCTATCGGTGAGCAGTTCTTC
.,TRBJ2-1,TRBV7-2,.,CASSLVQRYEQFF,TGTGCCAGCAGCTTAGTTCAGCGGTATGAGCAGTTCTTC
many,TRBJ2-7,TRBV12-3/TRBV12-4,.,CASSFYTGKQYF,TGTGCCAGCAGTTTCTACACAGGGAAGCAGTACTTC
few,TRBJ2-7,TRBV7-3,.,CASSVGLSNYEQYF,TGTGCCAGCAGCGTTGGACTATCTAACTACGAGCAGTACTTC
.,TRBJ2-7,TRBV14,.,CASSRRRIYEQYF,TGTGCCAGCAGCCGTAGGAGGATCTACGAGCAGTACTTC
many,TRBJ2-1,TRBV19,.,CASIPTTGWREQFF,TGTGCCAGTATTCCGACTACCGGGTGGCGGGAGCAGTTCTTC
.,TRBJ1-2,TRBV28,TRBD1,CASSLSPGGRSNYGYTF,TGTGCCAGCAGTTTATCTCCAGGGGGCCGATCTAACTATGGCTACACCTTC
.,TRBJ2-7,TRBV14,.,CASSQGASRLDEQYF,TGTGCCAGCAGCCAAGGGGCATCCCGCCTTGACGAGCAGTACTTC
few,TRBJ2-5,TRBV7-9,.,CASSHLRGQQETQYF,TGTGCCAGCAGCCACCTGCGAGGGCAACAAGAGACCCAGTACTTC
.,TRBJ2-2,TRBV20-1,TRBD2,CSARSGRPNTGELFF,TGCAGTGCTAGAAGCGGGAGGCCGAACACCGGGGAGCTGTTTTTT
.,TRBJ1-2,TRBV28,.,CASSFRGLECYTF,TGTGCCAGCAGTTTTCGGGGGCTCGAGTGCTACACCTTC
few,TRBJ1-1,TRBV29-1,.,CSVHMRLNTEAFF,TGCAGCGTCCACATGAGGCTGAACACTGAAGCTTTCTTT
many,TRBJ2-2,TRBV19,.,CASSGGLYTGELFF,TGTGCCAGTAGTGGGGGACTTTACACCGGGGAGCTGTTTTTT
.,TRBJ1-1,TRBV18,TRBD1,CASSRTGAGDTEAFF,TGTGCCAGCTCTCGGACAGGGGCCGGGGACACTGAAGCTTTCTTT
few,TRBJ2-7,TRBV27,TRBD2,CASSPTLTWGLANYEQYF,TGTGCCAGCAGTCCTACCCTCACCTGGGGACTAGCGAACTACGAGCAGTACTTC
few,TRBJ2-7,TRBV7-2,.,CASSLTPPGRPTYEQYF,TGTGCCAGCAGCCTCACTCCACCGGGACGGCCCACCTACGAGCAGTACTTC
.,TRBJ2-5,TRBV5-1,TRBD1,CASSLEGAYGETQYF,TGCGCCAGCAGCTTGGAGGGGGCCTATGGAGAGACCCAGTACTTC
few,TRBJ2-7,TRBV6-5,TRBD2,CASSYEIAGHYEQYF,TGTGCCAGCAGTTACGAAATAGCGGGACACTACGAGCAGTACTTC
.,TRBJ2-7,TRBV18,.,CASSPGGGGKGIYEQYF,TGTGCCAGCTCACCAGGAGGAGGGGGCAAGGGAATTTACGAGCAGTACTTC